A selection of T cell receptor beta chains follows, all from one sample in a study of identical twins. TCRdb re-called the 5' RACE reads through MiXCR, storing one row per CDR3 protein. The sample has 450,000 or so distinct CDR3 sequences, 18% seen once. The source material was naive T cells sorted from blood. The receptors come from a middle-aged man in good health. The CDR3 runs from the conserved cysteine through the conserved F or W. The order of the fields is J gene, clone size, D gene, V gene, CDR3 protein, CDR3 DNA. A D gene is named only where the DNA matches it firmly. Size is stated for part of the rows, as once, few or many counts, or as a class when the clone is expanded.

j_gene: TRBJ1-4
abundance: many
d_gene: TRBD1
v_gene: TRBV7-9
CDR3aa: CASSNRDSPNEKLFF
CDR3nt: TGTGCCAGCAGCAACCGGGACAGTCCTAATGAAAAACTGTTTTTT

j_gene: TRBJ2-2
abundance: few
d_gene: TRBD2
v_gene: TRBV29-1
CDR3aa: CSGTSAGELFF
CDR3nt: TGCAGCGGTACTAGCGCCGGGGAGCTGTTTTTT

j_gene: TRBJ2-7
abundance: few
d_gene: -
v_gene: TRBV5-1
CDR3aa: CASSPRVWGYSYSYEQYF
CDR3nt: TGCGCCAGCAGCCCCCGGGTTTGGGGTTACTCTTACTCCTACGAGCAGTACTTC

j_gene: TRBJ2-1
abundance: many
d_gene: -
v_gene: TRBV29-1
CDR3aa: CSVEREQFF
CDR3nt: TGCAGCGTTGAGCGGGAGCAGTTCTTC

j_gene: TRBJ2-7
abundance: few
d_gene: TRBD1
v_gene: TRBV7-7
CDR3aa: CASSLERQGRQYF
CDR3nt: TGTGCTAGCAGCTTAGAACGACAGGGACGGCAGTACTTC

j_gene: TRBJ2-1
abundance: many
d_gene: TRBD2
v_gene: TRBV27
CDR3aa: CASSLGVAGASEQFF
CDR3nt: TGTGCCAGCAGTTTAGGGGTAGCGGGAGCGTCTGAGCAGTTCTTC

j_gene: TRBJ2-6
abundance: few
d_gene: -
v_gene: TRBV5-1
CDR3aa: CASSLSPGPYSGANVLTF
CDR3nt: TGCGCCAGCAGCTTGAGTCCGGGACCCTACTCTGGGGCCAACGTCCTGACTTTC

j_gene: TRBJ1-1
abundance: -
d_gene: -
v_gene: TRBV15
CDR3aa: CATSRPTGYTEAFF
CDR3nt: TGTGCCACCAGCAGACCTACAGGGTACACTGAAGCTTTCTTT

j_gene: TRBJ2-7
abundance: many
d_gene: -
v_gene: TRBV12-3/TRBV12-4
CDR3aa: CASSSSGRSYEQYF
CDR3nt: TGTGCCAGCAGTTCCTCAGGTCGGTCCTACGAGCAGTACTTC

j_gene: TRBJ2-2
abundance: -
d_gene: -
v_gene: TRBV6-1
CDR3aa: CASTPNSGDTGELFF
CDR3nt: TGTGCCAGCACCCCCAACTCGGGGGACACCGGGGAGCTGTTTTTT

j_gene: TRBJ1-4
abundance: -
d_gene: -
v_gene: TRBV3-1
CDR3aa: CASSHHGEGVTNEKLFF
CDR3nt: TGTGCCAGCAGCCACCATGGGGAAGGAGTTACTAATGAAAAACTGTTTTTT

j_gene: TRBJ2-6
abundance: many
d_gene: -
v_gene: TRBV20-1
CDR3aa: CSAPLGFVSGANVLTF
CDR3nt: TGCAGTGCTCCTTTAGGGTTCGTCTCTGGGGCCAACGTCCTGACTTTC

j_gene: TRBJ2-3
abundance: few
d_gene: TRBD2
v_gene: TRBV20-1
CDR3aa: CSASSRGGLTDTQYF
CDR3nt: TGCAGTGCTAGTTCGCGGGGGGGCCTCACAGATACGCAGTATTTT

j_gene: TRBJ2-7
abundance: few
d_gene: -
v_gene: TRBV29-1
CDR3aa: CSASHGASSYEQYF
CDR3nt: TGCAGCGCCAGTCATGGTGCAAGCTCCTACGAGCAGTACTTC

j_gene: TRBJ2-1
abundance: many
d_gene: TRBD2
v_gene: TRBV20-1
CDR3aa: CSARGLAGPEQFF
CDR3nt: TGCAGTGCCAGGGGACTAGCGGGGCCTGAGCAGTTCTTC

j_gene: TRBJ2-1
abundance: -
d_gene: TRBD2
v_gene: TRBV29-1
CDR3aa: CSVGGSGTRTRSSYNEQFF
CDR3nt: TGCAGCGTTGGGGGCAGTGGGACTAGGACTAGGAGCTCCTACAATGAGCAGTTCTTC

j_gene: TRBJ2-7
abundance: few
d_gene: -
v_gene: TRBV14
CDR3aa: CASSPLSPLNYEQYF
CDR3nt: TGTGCCAGCAGTCCTCTAAGCCCCTTGAACTACGAGCAGTACTTC

j_gene: TRBJ2-2
abundance: few
d_gene: -
v_gene: TRBV29-1
CDR3aa: CSVKSGRSNTGELFF
CDR3nt: TGCAGCGTTAAAAGCGGGCGCTCGAACACCGGGGAGCTGTTTTTT

j_gene: TRBJ1-2
abundance: -
d_gene: -
v_gene: TRBV12-3/TRBV12-4
CDR3aa: CASSFEEGFGYGYTF
CDR3nt: TGTGCCAGCAGTTTTGAAGAGGGCTTTGGCTATGGCTACACCTTC

j_gene: TRBJ2-7
abundance: -
d_gene: -
v_gene: TRBV4-2
CDR3aa: CASSHLDNRPGDEQYF
CDR3nt: TGTGCCAGCAGCCACTTGGACAACCGACCAGGCGACGAGCAGTACTTC

j_gene: TRBJ2-1
abundance: many
d_gene: TRBD2
v_gene: TRBV2
CDR3aa: CASSDPTSGSSYNEQFF
CDR3nt: TGTGCCAGCAGTGACCCGACTAGCGGGAGCTCCTACAATGAGCAGTTCTTC

j_gene: TRBJ2-3
abundance: -
d_gene: -
v_gene: TRBV4-2
CDR3aa: CASSQDSPSTDTQYF
CDR3nt: TGTGCCAGCAGCCAAGACAGTCCTAGCACAGATACGCAGTATTTT

j_gene: TRBJ2-7
abundance: -
d_gene: TRBD2
v_gene: TRBV29-1
CDR3aa: CSVEALAGGAYEQYF
CDR3nt: TGCAGCGTTGAAGCGCTAGCGGGAGGGGCCTACGAGCAGTACTTC

j_gene: TRBJ2-2
abundance: few
d_gene: TRBD2
v_gene: TRBV10-3
CDR3aa: CAIRGLAGVTGELFF
CDR3nt: TGTGCCATCAGGGGACTAGCGGGAGTCACCGGGGAGCTGTTTTTT

j_gene: TRBJ1-1
abundance: -
d_gene: TRBD1
v_gene: TRBV10-3
CDR3aa: CAISESGQAGGEAFF
CDR3nt: TGTGCCATCAGTGAGTCGGGACAGGCCGGGGGCGAAGCTTTCTTT

j_gene: TRBJ2-7
abundance: many
d_gene: -
v_gene: TRBV10-3
CDR3aa: CAISEGTVSYEQYF
CDR3nt: TGTGCCATCAGTGAGGGGACGGTCTCCTACGAGCAGTACTTC

j_gene: TRBJ2-3
abundance: few
d_gene: TRBD1
v_gene: TRBV2
CDR3aa: CASSELTGVSTDTQYF
CDR3nt: TGTGCCAGCAGTGAATTGACAGGGGTTAGCACAGATACGCAGTATTTT

j_gene: TRBJ2-5
abundance: many
d_gene: TRBD2
v_gene: TRBV5-1
CDR3aa: CASRGGSGVKETQYF
CDR3nt: TGCGCCAGCAGAGGCGGGAGTGGGGTAAAAGAGACCCAGTACTTC

j_gene: TRBJ2-2
abundance: -
d_gene: TRBD2
v_gene: TRBV29-1
CDR3aa: CSAMVASGRYSGELFF
CDR3nt: TGCAGCGCCATGGTGGCTAGCGGGAGATATAGCGGGGAGCTGTTTTTT

j_gene: TRBJ2-3
abundance: -
d_gene: -
v_gene: TRBV29-1
CDR3aa: CSVESGTDTQYF
CDR3nt: TGCAGCGTTGAATCAGGGACAGATACGCAGTATTTT

j_gene: TRBJ2-7
abundance: few
d_gene: -
v_gene: TRBV5-5
CDR3aa: CASSLWRAEQYF
CDR3nt: TGTGCCAGCAGCTTGTGGCGGGCGGAGCAGTACTTC

j_gene: TRBJ2-2
abundance: -
d_gene: -
v_gene: TRBV7-2
CDR3aa: CASSSGGLLSGELFF
CDR3nt: TGTGCCAGCAGCTCCGGAGGGTTATTATCCGGGGAGCTGTTTTTT

j_gene: TRBJ2-3
abundance: few
d_gene: TRBD1
v_gene: TRBV9
CDR3aa: CASSPTTGTGKYF
CDR3nt: TGTGCCAGCAGCCCGACTACCGGGACAGGGAAGTATTTT

j_gene: TRBJ2-7
abundance: once
d_gene: -
v_gene: TRBV4-3
CDR3aa: CASSQELNYEQYF
CDR3nt: TGCGCCAGCAGCCAAGAATTGAACTACGAGCAGTACTTC

j_gene: TRBJ2-1
abundance: many
d_gene: -
v_gene: TRBV20-1
CDR3aa: CSALLGLPNNEQFF
CDR3nt: TGCAGTGCCCTCCTAGGACTACCCAACAATGAGCAGTTCTTC

j_gene: TRBJ1-2
abundance: many
d_gene: TRBD1
v_gene: TRBV5-5
CDR3aa: CASSSGQLNYGYTF
CDR3nt: TGTGCCAGCAGTTCGGGACAGCTTAACTATGGCTACACCTTC

j_gene: TRBJ2-7
abundance: -
d_gene: -
v_gene: TRBV20-1
CDR3aa: CSARVPGANPYEQYF
CDR3nt: TGCAGTGCTAGAGTCCCGGGGGCCAACCCCTACGAGCAGTACTTC

j_gene: TRBJ2-7
abundance: many
d_gene: TRBD2
v_gene: TRBV10-3
CDR3aa: CAISPIGLAGALEQYF
CDR3nt: TGTGCCATCAGTCCAATCGGACTAGCGGGAGCCCTCGAGCAGTACTTC

j_gene: TRBJ2-1
abundance: -
d_gene: TRBD1
v_gene: TRBV7-2
CDR3aa: CASSPAQGAGNEQFF
CDR3nt: TGTGCCAGCAGCCCCGCACAGGGGGCAGGCAATGAGCAGTTCTTC

j_gene: TRBJ2-5
abundance: few
d_gene: -
v_gene: TRBV6-1
CDR3aa: CASRMNRDLQETQYF
CDR3nt: TGTGCCAGCAGGATGAACAGGGACCTCCAAGAGACCCAGTACTTC

j_gene: TRBJ1-5
abundance: many
d_gene: -
v_gene: TRBV20-1
CDR3aa: CSATRTVNQPQHF
CDR3nt: TGCAGTGCTACTAGGACTGTTAATCAGCCCCAGCATTTT

j_gene: TRBJ1-5
abundance: few
d_gene: -
v_gene: TRBV20-1
CDR3aa: CSARDTGVQPQHF
CDR3nt: TGCAGTGCTCGCGATACCGGGGTTCAGCCCCAGCATTTT

j_gene: TRBJ2-5
abundance: -
d_gene: TRBD2
v_gene: TRBV10-3
CDR3aa: CAISAILRLAGATQETQYF
CDR3nt: TGTGCCATCAGTGCGATATTGCGGCTAGCGGGGGCAACCCAAGAGACCCAGTACTTC

j_gene: TRBJ1-1
abundance: few
d_gene: -
v_gene: TRBV25-1
CDR3aa: CASSGTATWGTEAFF
CDR3nt: TGTGCCAGCAGTGGGACAGCCACCTGGGGCACTGAAGCTTTCTTT

j_gene: TRBJ1-5
abundance: many
d_gene: -
v_gene: TRBV12-3/TRBV12-4
CDR3aa: CASRQGGQPQHF
CDR3nt: TGTGCCAGCAGGCAGGGCGGGCAGCCCCAGCATTTT

j_gene: TRBJ2-2
abundance: -
d_gene: TRBD1
v_gene: TRBV10-3
CDR3aa: CAVGQGDTGELFF
CDR3nt: TGTGCCGTAGGACAGGGTGACACCGGGGAGCTGTTTTTT

j_gene: TRBJ2-5
abundance: -
d_gene: -
v_gene: TRBV6-5
CDR3aa: CASSYTAGLETQYF
CDR3nt: TGTGCCAGCAGTTACACGGCAGGCCTTGAGACCCAGTACTTC

j_gene: TRBJ2-1
abundance: -
d_gene: TRBD2
v_gene: TRBV5-1
CDR3aa: CASSLAAGGPHEQFF
CDR3nt: TGCGCCAGCAGCTTGGCGGCGGGAGGGCCCCATGAGCAGTTCTTC

j_gene: TRBJ2-7
abundance: -
d_gene: -
v_gene: TRBV20-1
CDR3aa: CSASGTETYEQYF
CDR3nt: TGCAGTGCTTCGGGGACTGAAACCTACGAGCAGTACTTC

j_gene: TRBJ1-5
abundance: -
d_gene: -
v_gene: TRBV6-2/TRBV6-3
CDR3aa: CASSYSANGPQHF
CDR3nt: TGTGCCAGCAGTTATTCCGCTAATGGACCCCAGCATTTT

j_gene: TRBJ2-1
abundance: -
d_gene: TRBD1
v_gene: TRBV6-1
CDR3aa: CASSQGQGNFNEQFF
CDR3nt: TGTGCCAGCAGCCAGGGACAGGGTAATTTCAATGAGCAGTTCTTC